Listed here are 30 T cell receptor beta chains from one sample, sequenced in a study of lymphopenia after photon versus proton radiotherapy. This table comes from immunoSEQ multiplex PCR, and its TCRdb copy is limited to in-frame clones, with some not included. The table lists roughly 30,000 clones, 94% of them singletons. This specimen was peripheral blood, taken from a patient treated with photon-based radiotherapy. These receptors originate from a woman aged 45-65 years with cholangiocarcinoma.

The rearrangement joins TRBV7-6 to TRBJ1-1, with D hard to call. This CDR3 spans 14 amino acids. Trimming left V 1 base short and J 0 bases short, with 6 bases between. Germline V gene data show CDR1 as SGHVS and CDR2 as FNYEAQ. The CDR3 loop is CASSLEVVNTEAFF. For the CDR3, the DNA is TGTGCCAGCAGCTTAGAGGTGGTGAACACTGAAGCTTTCTTT.

V usage is TRBV28 and J usage is TRBJ1-2; weak D call: TRBD1 (5 bases). The CDR3 runs 18 residues. CDR1 and CDR2 (germline): MDHEN, SYDVKM. Trimming took off 5 bases at V and 0 bases at J, with 22 bases between the two ends. Here the CDR3 DNA reads TGTGCCAGCAGTCCTGAAGCCCTTGGGGGACCAGCTAACTATGGCTACACCTTC. Protein sequence: CASSPEALGGPANYGYTF.

A note on this clone: This specimen includes other DNA sequences encoding the same CDR3. The chain uses TRBV7-2 and TRBJ2-7; 8 bases agree with TRBD2. The CDR3 totals 15 residues. Trimming removed 2 bases from V and 0 bases from J; junction bases left unmatched: 3. CDR1 SGHTA and CDR2 FQGNSA come from the germline V gene. The DNA for the CDR3 is TGTGCCAGCAGCTTACGCGGGGGGAGCTCCTACGAGCAGTACTTC. This sequence encodes CASSLRGGSSYEQYF.

The chain employs TRBV7-2 and TRBJ2-1; a weak D match, TRBD2 (6 bases). Looked up from germline, CDR1 is SGHTA and CDR2 is FQGNSA. CDR3 length equals 15 residues. V was shortened by 0 bases and J by 8 bases, with 14 bases between the two germline ends. CDR3 coding DNA: TGTGCCAGCAGCTTAGCCCTAGCGATATCCGATGAGCAGTTCTTC. Translated: CASSLALAISDEQFF.

The chain employs TRBV5-1 and TRBJ2-3, with D possibly being TRBD1 (5 bases). Trimming stripped 0 bases from V and 1 base from J, with 9 bases between. CDR1 is SGHRS, CDR2 YFSETQ, per germline. The CDR3 has 15 amino acids. The DNA of the CDR3 is TGCGCCAGCAGCTTGGGTGCAGGGCGCACAGATACGCAGTATTTT. Translating gives CASSLGAGRTDTQYF.

The J gene is TRBJ2-7, the V gene TRBV7-2; no definite D call. V was clipped by 5 bases and J by 2 bases, with 7 bases between them. The germline CDR1 and CDR2 sequences are SGHTA and FQGNSA. The CDR3 spans 12 residues. DNA for the CDR3: TGTGCCAGCAGCCTAGGTACCTACGAGCAGTACTTC. Its protein product is CASSLGTYEQYF.

CDR3 residues: CAWSGGGNQPQHF. CDR3 DNA sequence: TGTGCCTGGAGTGGGGGGGGGAATCAGCCCCAGCATTTT. The V call is TRBV30, the J call TRBJ1-5; TRBD1 is a possible D gene (5 bases). The CDR3 runs to 13 residues. Germline CDR1 and CDR2: GTSNPN and SVGIG (reference sequence). With 1 base removed from V and 4 bases from J, the gap between germline ends came to 8 bases.

J is TRBJ1-1 and V is TRBV28; D remains unclear. Germline lookup yields CDR1 MDHEN and CDR2 SYDVKM. The CDR3 has 12 amino acids. The V gene lost 5 bases and the J gene lost 1 base, with 5 bases spanning the gap. CDR3 nucleotides: TGTGCCAGCAGTACCGGGAACACTGAAGCTTTCTTT. Its protein product is CASSTGNTEAFF.

V usage is TRBV7-2 and J usage is TRBJ1-5, with D possibly matching TRBD1 (5 bases). Trimming removed 1 base from V and 4 bases from J, with 14 bases in between. This CDR3 is built from 16 residues. From germline, CDR1 is SGHTA and CDR2 FQGNSA. CDR3 residues: CASSLVSGPLNQPQHF. Here the CDR3 DNA reads TGTGCCAGCAGCTTAGTGTCGGGGCCACTTAATCAGCCCCAGCATTTT. The variable domain in full, with the rest retrieved from reference TRBV7-2 and TRBJ1-5, is GAGVSQSPSNKVTEKGKDVELRCDPISGHTALYWYRQSLGQGLEFLIYFQGNSAPDKSGLPSDRFSAERTGGSVSTLTIQRTQQEDSAVYLCASSLVSGPLNQPQHFGDGTRLSIL.

The chain is built from TRBV19 and TRBJ2-1; D is uncertain. The germline V and J ends were trimmed by 5 bases and 4 bases, with 15 bases remaining between them. The CDR3 consists of 15 residues. The germline gives CDR1 LNHDA, CDR2 SQIVND (reference sequence). The CDR3 DNA follows: TGTGCCAGTAGTCCCCTTTCAACCGGATACAATGAGCAGTTCTTC. Amino acids: CASSPLSTGYNEQFF.

J is TRBJ1-2 and V is TRBV25-1, with 8 bases that match TRBD1. The CDR3 loop spans 15 amino acids. Per germline, CDR1 MGHDK and CDR2 SYGVNS. The V segment lost 4 bases and the J segment 4 bases; nucleotides outside the gene matches: 8. Here the CDR3 reads CASSVRGTGPYGYTF. CDR3 coding DNA: TGTGCCAGCAGTGTAAGAGGGACAGGACCCTATGGCTACACCTTC.

J is TRBJ1-3 and V is TRBV4-3; no firm D call. The CDR3 consists of 16 residues. CDR1 LGHNA and CDR2 YSLEER come from the germline V gene. Trimming removed 0 bases at V and 6 bases at J, with 15 bases between. CDR3 residues: CASSQDNQGSQNTIYF. The CDR3 bases are TGCGCCAGCAGCCAAGACAACCAAGGCTCCCAAAACACCATATATTTT.

This clone was detected once. V is TRBV7-9 and J is TRBJ1-2, with D possibly matching TRBD1 (6 bases). CDR1 and CDR2 (germline): SEHNR, FQNEAQ (reference sequence). The V end lost 6 bases, the J end lost 10 bases, and 24 bases lay between the germline ends. This CDR3 has 15 residues. This chain's CDR3 is CASSSGARGTFDYTF. The CDR3 DNA reads TGTGCCAGCAGTTCCGGGGCCAGGGGTACCTTCGACTACACCTTC.

This chain links TRBV27 with TRBJ2-7; TRBD2 agrees at 8 bases. With V trimmed by 6 bases and J by 7 bases, 11 bases remained unmatched. CDR3 length equals 14 residues. CDR1 is MNHEY, CDR2 SMNVEV, per germline (reference sequence). The CDR3 DNA follows: TGTGCCAGCAGGAGGAGCGGGGGACCAGGAGAGCAGTACTTC. Amino acids: CASRRSGGPGEQYF.

The count of this clone is one. The gene calls are TRBV4-3 and TRBJ2-1; no firm D call. The V gene's germline CDR1 is LGHNA and CDR2 YSLEER. The CDR3 extends over 16 amino acids. V was clipped by 5 bases and J by 1 base, with 15 bases between them. Here the CDR3 DNA reads TGCGCCAGCAGCTATCGGGCCTTCTCATCCTACAATGAGCAGTTCTTC. Its protein is CASSYRAFSSYNEQFF.

The rearrangement joins TRBV5-1 to TRBJ1-1; D uncertain. Germline CDR1 reads SGHRS; CDR2 reads YFSETQ. V dropped 7 bases and J dropped 1 base, with 14 bases sitting between them. The CDR3 totals 14 residues. The CDR3 spells CASSRRYENTEAFF. The DNA of the CDR3 is TGCGCCAGCTCCCGAAGGTACGAGAACACTGAAGCTTTCTTT.

The CDR3 region has the DNA TGTGCCGGGGTCCAGGAGCGGGGGGCGTCCTACGAGCAGTACTTC. It translates to CAGVQERGASYEQYF. The chain has TRBV2 and TRBJ2-7, with TRBD2 matching 9 bases. CDR3 size: 15 residues. The junction had 12 bases not matched to a gene; V was cut back by 11 bases and J by 1 base. Germline CDR1 SNHLY, CDR2 FYNNEI.

V gene TRBV30 combines with J gene TRBJ2-1; the match to TRBD2 covers 9 bases. J lost 4 bases, V lost 0 bases, and 10 bases had no gene match. This CDR3 comprises 17 residues. Germline-derived CDR1 and CDR2 are GTSNPN and SVGIG (reference sequence). The CDR3 loop reads CAWSVLIPSGVYNEQFF. CDR3 coding DNA: TGTGCCTGGAGTGTATTGATCCCTAGCGGGGTATACAATGAGCAGTTCTTC.

The chain employs TRBV7-2 and TRBJ1-1, with D perhaps matching TRBD1 (5 bases). CDR1 and CDR2 from the germline V gene are SGHTA and FQGNSA. With 1 base removed from V and 8 bases from J, the gap between germline ends came to 17 bases. This CDR3 region has 15 residues. CDR3 amino acids: CASSLVGGKTQEAFF. For the CDR3, the DNA is TGTGCCAGCAGCTTAGTTGGGGGGAAGACTCAGGAAGCTTTCTTT. Using reference TRBV7-2 and TRBJ1-1 for the parts outside the CDR3, the full variable domain is GAGVSQSPSNKVTEKGKDVELRCDPISGHTALYWYRQSLGQGLEFLIYFQGNSAPDKSGLPSDRFSAERTGGSVSTLTIQRTQQEDSAVYLCASSLVGGKTQEAFFGQGTRLTVV.

The J gene is TRBJ1-2, the V gene TRBV13, with TRBD1 matching 7 bases. Germline V gene sequence: CDR1 PRHDT, CDR2 FYEKMQ (reference sequence). V was clipped by 5 bases and J by 8 bases; unmatched bases: 8. CDR3 length: 13 residues. CDR3 sequence reads: CASSITGAPGYTF. CDR3 DNA: TGTGCCAGCAGCATCACAGGGGCGCCGGGCTACACCTTC.

V and J are TRBV6-1 and TRBJ1-6; no reliable D call. Trimming removed 2 bases at V and 9 bases at J, with 5 bases between. Germline CDR1 and CDR2: MNHNS and SASEGT. This CDR3 contains 12 residues. The CDR3 is CASSEMGSPLHF. CDR3 coding DNA: TGTGCCAGCAGTGAAATGGGTTCACCCCTCCACTTT.

This clone was detected once. The chain couples TRBV4-2 to TRBJ1-2, with TRBD1 as a possible D gene (5 bases). This CDR3 is 15 amino acids long. The germline CDR1 and CDR2 sequences are LGHNA and YNFKEQ. Trimming cost V 2 bases and J 0 bases, with 10 bases left between them. As DNA, the CDR3 is TGTGCCAGCAGCCAATTCGCAGGGTCTAACTATGGCTACACCTTC. This sequence encodes CASSQFAGSNYGYTF.

The chain carries TRBV9 and TRBJ2-3, with 8 nucleotides matching TRBD2. The CDR3 covers 15 residues. The germline V gene has CDR1 SGDLS and CDR2 YYNGEE. Unmatched junction bases numbered 5, after V lost 1 base and J lost 4 bases. CDR3 sequence: CASSVWAGGSDTQYF. Written as DNA, the CDR3 is TGTGCCAGCAGCGTATGGGCGGGGGGCTCAGATACGCAGTATTTT.

This chain links TRBV7-9 with TRBJ2-5; no clear D gene. Trimming stripped 5 bases from V and 1 base from J, with 11 bases between. From germline, CDR1 is SEHNR and CDR2 FQNEAQ (reference sequence). CDR3 length: 14 amino acids. The CDR3 reads CASSLRAGQETQYF. DNA of the CDR3: TGTGCCAGCAGCCTAAGGGCAGGCCAAGAGACCCAGTACTTC.

The chain combines TRBV11-3 with TRBJ2-7, with D perhaps TRBD1 (5 bases). The CDR3 runs to 13 residues. Germline loops: CDR1 SGHNT, CDR2 YENEEA. The ends were cut back, 3 bases at V and 3 bases at J, with 9 bases in the middle. CDR3 coding DNA: TGTGCCAGCAGCTTCTCCCAGGGCTACGAGCAGTACTTC. Protein product: CASSFSQGYEQYF. Full variable domain (remainder filled in from reference TRBV11-3 and TRBJ2-7): EAGVVQSPRYKIIEKKQPVAFWCNPISGHNTLYWYLQNLGQGPELLIRYENEEAVDDSQLPKDRFSAERLKGVDSTLKIQPAELGDSAVYLCASSFSQGYEQYFGPGTRLTVT.

The CDR3 DNA reads as TGTGCCAGTAGTTCCACCAGGGGGACAGGGACTCATCAGCCCCAGCATTTT. It codes for CASSSTRGTGTHQPQHF. The rearrangement links TRBV19 to TRBJ1-5; TRBD1 matches at 9 bases. The CDR3 sequence is 17 residues long. Losses at the gene ends were 5 bases for V and 5 bases for J; bases not matched to a gene: 13. The germline V gene encodes CDR1 LNHDA and CDR2 SQIVND (reference sequence).

The V gene is TRBV6-6, the J gene TRBJ2-1; 9 bases are shared with TRBD1. This CDR3 spans 15 amino acids. V lost 3 bases to trimming and J lost 5 bases; unmatched junction nucleotides: 5. CDR1 is MNHNY and CDR2 is SVGAGI in the germline V gene (reference sequence). The CDR3 nucleotides are TGTGCCAGCAGTTATCAAAGGACAGGGGACAATGAGCAGTTCTTC. Translating gives CASSYQRTGDNEQFF.

This clone was counted once. The J gene is TRBJ1-5, the V gene TRBV5-6; D uncertain. From germline, CDR1 is SGHDT and CDR2 YYEEEE. CDR3 size: 17 residues. V was pared by 2 bases and J by 2 bases, with 17 bases between. Written as DNA, the CDR3 is TGTGCCAGCAGCTTCGTCGATCCCGGACGGGGCAATCAGCCCCAGCATTTT. Amino acids: CASSFVDPGRGNQPQHF.

CDR3 nucleotide sequence: TGTGCCAGCAGCTCGAGGTACTACGAGCAGTACTTC. Encoded protein: CASSSRYYEQYF. The chain uses TRBV7-2 and TRBJ2-7; unclear D gene. Looked up from germline, CDR1 is SGHTA and CDR2 is FQGNSA. V was clipped by 4 bases and J by 3 bases, with 7 bases between them. The CDR3 has 12 amino acids.

The chain links TRBV7-2 to TRBJ2-1; 8 positions agree with TRBD2. This CDR3 has 13 amino acids. V was clipped by 5 bases and J by 14 bases; unmatched bases: 11. Germline V gene lookup returns CDR1 SGHTA and CDR2 FQGNSA. The CDR3 DNA reads TGTGCCAGCAGCCGAGGGCCGGGGACTAGTAAGTTCTTC. Its translation: CASSRGPGTSKFF.